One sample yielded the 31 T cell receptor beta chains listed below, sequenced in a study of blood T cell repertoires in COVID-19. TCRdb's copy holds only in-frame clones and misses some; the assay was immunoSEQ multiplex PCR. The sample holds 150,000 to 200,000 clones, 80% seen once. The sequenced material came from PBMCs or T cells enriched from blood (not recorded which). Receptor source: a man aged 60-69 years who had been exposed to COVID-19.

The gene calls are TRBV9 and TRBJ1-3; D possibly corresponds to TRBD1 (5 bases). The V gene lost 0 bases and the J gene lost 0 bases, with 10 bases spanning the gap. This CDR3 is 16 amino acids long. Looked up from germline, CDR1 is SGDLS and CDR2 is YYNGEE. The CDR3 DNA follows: TGTGCCAGCAGCGTAGGGGGCGCAAGCTCTGGAAACACCATATATTTT. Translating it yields CASSVGGASSGNTIYF.

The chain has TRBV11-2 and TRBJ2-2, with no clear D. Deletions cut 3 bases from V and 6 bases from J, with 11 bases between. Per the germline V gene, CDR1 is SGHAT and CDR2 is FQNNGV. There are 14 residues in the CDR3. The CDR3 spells CASSFLAGAGELFF. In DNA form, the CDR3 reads TGTGCCAGCAGCTTCTTAGCCGGAGCCGGGGAGCTGTTTTTT.

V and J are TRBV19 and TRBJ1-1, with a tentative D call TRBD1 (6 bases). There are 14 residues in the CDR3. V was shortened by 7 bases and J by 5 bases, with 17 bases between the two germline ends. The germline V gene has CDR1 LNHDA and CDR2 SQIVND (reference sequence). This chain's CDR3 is CASTTGKERTEAFF. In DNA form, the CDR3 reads TGTGCCAGTACCACAGGGAAGGAGCGGACTGAAGCTTTCTTT.

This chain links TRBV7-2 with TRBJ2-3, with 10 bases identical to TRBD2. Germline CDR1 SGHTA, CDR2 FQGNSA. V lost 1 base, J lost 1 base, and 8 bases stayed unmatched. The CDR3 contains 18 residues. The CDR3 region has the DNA TGTGCCAGCAGCTTAGGGAGGACTAGCGGTGGGGGCACAGATACGCAGTATTTT. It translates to CASSLGRTSGGGTDTQYF.

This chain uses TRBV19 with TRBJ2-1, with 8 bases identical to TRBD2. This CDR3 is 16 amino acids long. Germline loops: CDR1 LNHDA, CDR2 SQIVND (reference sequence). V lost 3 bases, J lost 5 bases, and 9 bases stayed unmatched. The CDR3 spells CASSIPLGRGNNEQFF. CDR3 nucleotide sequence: TGTGCCAGTAGTATTCCTCTCGGGAGGGGGAACAATGAGCAGTTCTTC. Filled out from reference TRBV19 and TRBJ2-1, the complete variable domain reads DGGITQSPKYLFRKEGQNVTLSCEQNLNHDAMYWYRQDPGQGLRLIYYSQIVNDFQKGDIAEGYSVSREKKESFPLTVTSAQKNPTAFYLCASSIPLGRGNNEQFFGPGTRLTVL.

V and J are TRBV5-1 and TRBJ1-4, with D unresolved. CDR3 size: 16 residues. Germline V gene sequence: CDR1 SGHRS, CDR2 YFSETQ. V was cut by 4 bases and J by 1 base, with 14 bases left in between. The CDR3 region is CASSMDFPGTNEKLFF. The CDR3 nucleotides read TGCGCCAGCAGCATGGACTTTCCCGGAACTAATGAAAAACTGTTTTTT.

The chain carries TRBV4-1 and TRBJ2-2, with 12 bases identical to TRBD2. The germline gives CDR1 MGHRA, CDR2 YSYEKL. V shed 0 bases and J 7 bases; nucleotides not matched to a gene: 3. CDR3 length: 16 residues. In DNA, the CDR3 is TGCGCCAGCAGCCAAGAAGGGACTAGCGGGCTCGGGGAGCTGTTTTTT. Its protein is CASSQEGTSGLGELFF.

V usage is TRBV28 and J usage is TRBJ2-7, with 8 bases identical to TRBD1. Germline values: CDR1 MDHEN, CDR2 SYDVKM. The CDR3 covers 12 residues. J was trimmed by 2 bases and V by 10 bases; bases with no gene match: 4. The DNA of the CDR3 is TGTGCCACCAGGGACAGGCCCTACGAGCAGTACTTC. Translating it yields CATRDRPYEQYF.

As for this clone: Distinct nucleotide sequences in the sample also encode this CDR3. This CDR3 is CASSLEQGGYGYTF. In nucleotides, the CDR3 is TGTGCCAGCAGCTTGGAACAGGGCGGGTATGGCTACACCTTC. V gene TRBV5-4 combines with J gene TRBJ1-2, with D possibly being TRBD1 (6 bases). Germline V gene data show CDR1 as SGHNT and CDR2 as YYREEE (reference sequence). The V end was cut by 0 bases, the J end by 5 bases, with 11 bases between. There are 14 residues in the CDR3.

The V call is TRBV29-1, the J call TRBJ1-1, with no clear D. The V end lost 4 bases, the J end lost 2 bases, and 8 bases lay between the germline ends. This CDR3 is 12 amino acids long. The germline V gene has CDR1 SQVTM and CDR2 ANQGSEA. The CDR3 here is CSVVSGNTEAFF. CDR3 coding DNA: TGCAGCGTTGTATCAGGAAACACTGAAGCTTTCTTT.

The CDR3 DNA reads as TGTGCCAGCAGCCAAGGACGGGGGAGGTCTAGCACAGATACGCAGTATTTT. This codes for CASSQGRGRSSTDTQYF. The V call is TRBV3-1 (or the pseudogene TRBV3-2), the J call TRBJ2-3, with D possibly matching TRBD2 (6 bases). Per the germline V gene, CDR1 is LGHDT and CDR2 is YNNKEL (reference sequence). Trimming cost V 1 base and J 0 bases, with 14 bases left between them. The CDR3 consists of 17 residues.

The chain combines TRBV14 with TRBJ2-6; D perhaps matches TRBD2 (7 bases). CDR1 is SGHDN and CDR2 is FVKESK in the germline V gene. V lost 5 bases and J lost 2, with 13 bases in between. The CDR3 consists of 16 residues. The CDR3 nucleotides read TGTGCCAGCAGCTCACGGGGGGCAACTGGGGCCAACGTCCTGACTTTC. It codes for CASSSRGATGANVLTF.

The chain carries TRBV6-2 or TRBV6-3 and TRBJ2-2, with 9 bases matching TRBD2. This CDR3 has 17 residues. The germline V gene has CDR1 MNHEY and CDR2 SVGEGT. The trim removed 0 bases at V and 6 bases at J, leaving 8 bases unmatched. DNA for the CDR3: TGTGCCAGCAGTTACTCCGGGACTAGCCGGAGCTCCGGGGAGCTGTTTTTT. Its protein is CASSYSGTSRSSGELFF.

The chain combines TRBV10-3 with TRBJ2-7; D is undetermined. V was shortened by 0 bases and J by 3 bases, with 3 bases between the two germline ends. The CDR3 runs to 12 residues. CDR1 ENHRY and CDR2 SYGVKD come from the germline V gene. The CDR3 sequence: CAISESGYEQYF. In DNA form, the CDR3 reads TGTGCCATCAGTGAGTCCGGCTACGAGCAGTACTTC.

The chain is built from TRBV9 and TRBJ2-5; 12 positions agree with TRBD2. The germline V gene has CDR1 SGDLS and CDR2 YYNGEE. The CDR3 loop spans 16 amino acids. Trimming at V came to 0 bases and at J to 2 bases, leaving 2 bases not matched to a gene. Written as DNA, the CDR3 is TGTGCCAGCAGCGTAGGTGGGACTAGCGGGCAAGAGACCCAGTACTTC. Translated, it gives CASSVGGTSGQETQYF. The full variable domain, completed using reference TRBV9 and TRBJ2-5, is DSGVTQTPKHLITATGQRVTLRCSPRSGDLSVYWYQQSLDQGLQFLIQYYNGEERAKGNILERFSAQQFPDLHSELNLSSLELGDSALYFCASSVGGTSGQETQYFGPGTRLLVL.

This chain's CDR3 is CASSSGTGDYNEQFF. CDR3 DNA: TGTGCCAGCAGCTCCGGGACAGGGGACTACAATGAGCAGTTCTTC. The chain is built from TRBV11-2 and TRBJ2-1; 10 bases fit TRBD1. This CDR3 is 15 amino acids long. Germline V gene data show CDR1 as SGHAT and CDR2 as FQNNGV. J gave up 3 bases and V 4 bases, and 3 bases lay outside the gene matches.

Here the CDR3 reads CASSETRKPGQGRYEQYF. The CDR3 DNA is TGTGCCAGCAGTGAAACACGGAAGCCGGGACAGGGGAGGTACGAGCAGTACTTC. This sequence joins TRBV6-1 and TRBJ2-7; 10 nucleotides align to TRBD1. V trimming: 2 bases; J trimming: 4 bases; junction bases outside the gene matches: 14. The germline V gene encodes CDR1 MNHNS and CDR2 SASEGT. This CDR3 is built from 18 residues.

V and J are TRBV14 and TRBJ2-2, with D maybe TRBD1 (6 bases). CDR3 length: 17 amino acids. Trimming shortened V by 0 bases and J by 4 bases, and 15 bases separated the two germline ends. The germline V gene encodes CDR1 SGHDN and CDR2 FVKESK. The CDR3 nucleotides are TGTGCCAGCAGCCAAGATGGGCCGGGACACTTCACCGGGGAGCTGTTTTTT. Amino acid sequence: CASSQDGPGHFTGELFF. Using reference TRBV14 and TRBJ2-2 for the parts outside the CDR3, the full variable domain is EAGVTQFPSHSVIEKGQTVTLRCDPISGHDNLYWYRRVMGKEIKFLLHFVKESKQDESGMPNNRFLAERTGGTYSTLKVQPAELEDSGVYFCASSQDGPGHFTGELFFGEGSRLTVL.

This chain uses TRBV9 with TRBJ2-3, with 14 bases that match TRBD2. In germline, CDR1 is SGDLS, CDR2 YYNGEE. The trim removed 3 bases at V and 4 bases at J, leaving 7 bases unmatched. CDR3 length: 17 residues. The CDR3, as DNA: TGTGCCAGCAGCGAGGGACTAGCGGGAGAGGGTGCAGATACGCAGTATTTT. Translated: CASSEGLAGEGADTQYF.

The CDR3 nucleotides are TGTGCCAGCAGCTTGGAGGGGGACAGGGGTGAAGCTTTCTTT. Protein sequence: CASSLEGDRGEAFF. The rearrangement joins TRBV5-4 to TRBJ1-1; 10 nucleotides line up with TRBD1. Germline V gene lookup returns CDR1 SGHNT and CDR2 YYREEE (reference sequence). Trimming cost V 0 bases and J 7 bases; bases outside gene matches: 3. The CDR3 consists of 14 residues.

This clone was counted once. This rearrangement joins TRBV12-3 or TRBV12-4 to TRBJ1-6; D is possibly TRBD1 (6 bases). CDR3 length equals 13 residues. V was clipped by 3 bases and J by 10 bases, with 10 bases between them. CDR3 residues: CASSFDRRSPLHF. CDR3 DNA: TGTGCCAGCAGTTTTGACAGGCGATCACCCCTCCACTTT.

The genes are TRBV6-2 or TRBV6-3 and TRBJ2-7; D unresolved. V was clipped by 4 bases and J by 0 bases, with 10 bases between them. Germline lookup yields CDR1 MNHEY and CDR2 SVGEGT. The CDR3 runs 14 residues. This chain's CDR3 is CASSFFVSSYEQYF. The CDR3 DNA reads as TGTGCCAGCAGTTTCTTTGTATCCTCCTACGAGCAGTACTTC.

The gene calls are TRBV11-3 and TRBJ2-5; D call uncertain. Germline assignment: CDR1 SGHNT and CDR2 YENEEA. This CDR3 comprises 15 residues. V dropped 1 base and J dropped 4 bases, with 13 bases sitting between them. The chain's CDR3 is CASSLGQVLGETQYF. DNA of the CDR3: TGTGCCAGCAGCTTAGGTCAGGTTTTAGGAGAGACCCAGTACTTC.

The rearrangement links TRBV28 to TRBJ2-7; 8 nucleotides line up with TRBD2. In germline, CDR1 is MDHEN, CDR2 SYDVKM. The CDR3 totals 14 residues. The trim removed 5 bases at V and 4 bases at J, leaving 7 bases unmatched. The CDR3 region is CASSTLLAGYEQYF. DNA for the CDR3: TGTGCCAGCAGTACCCTCCTAGCGGGTTACGAGCAGTACTTC.

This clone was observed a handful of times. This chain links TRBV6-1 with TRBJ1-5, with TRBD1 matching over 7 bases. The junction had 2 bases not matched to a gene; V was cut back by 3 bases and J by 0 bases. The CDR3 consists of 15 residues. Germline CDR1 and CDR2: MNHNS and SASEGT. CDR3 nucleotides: TGTGCCAGCAGTGAGACAGGGAATAGCAATCAGCCCCAGCATTTT. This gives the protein CASSETGNSNQPQHF.

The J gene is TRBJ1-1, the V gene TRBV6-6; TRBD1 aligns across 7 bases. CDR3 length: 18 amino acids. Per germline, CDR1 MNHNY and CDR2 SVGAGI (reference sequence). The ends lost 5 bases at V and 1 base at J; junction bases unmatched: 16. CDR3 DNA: TGTGCCAGCAGTCTCTCCTCCCCCAAGACAGGGCCGAACACTGAAGCTTTCTTT. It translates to CASSLSSPKTGPNTEAFF.

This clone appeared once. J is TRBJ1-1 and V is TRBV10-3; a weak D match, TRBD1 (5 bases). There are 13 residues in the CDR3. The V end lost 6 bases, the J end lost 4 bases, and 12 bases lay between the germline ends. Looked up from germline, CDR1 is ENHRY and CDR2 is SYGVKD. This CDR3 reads CAIRRGEGTEAFF. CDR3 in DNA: TGTGCCATCAGGCGGGGGGAGGGCACTGAAGCTTTCTTT.

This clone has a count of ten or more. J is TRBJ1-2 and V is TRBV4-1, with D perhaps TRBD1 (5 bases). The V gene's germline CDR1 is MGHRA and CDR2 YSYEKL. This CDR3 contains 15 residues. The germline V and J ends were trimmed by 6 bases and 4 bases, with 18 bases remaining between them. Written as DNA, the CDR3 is TGCGCCAGCAGTACAAATACTGGGGGAGGCTATGGCTACACCTTC. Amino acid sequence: CASSTNTGGGYGYTF.

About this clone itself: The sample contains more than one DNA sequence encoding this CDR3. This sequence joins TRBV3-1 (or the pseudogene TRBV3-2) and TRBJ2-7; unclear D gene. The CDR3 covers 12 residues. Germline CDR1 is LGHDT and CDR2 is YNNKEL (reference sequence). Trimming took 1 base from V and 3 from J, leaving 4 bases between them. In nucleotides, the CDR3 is TGTGCCAGCAGCCAAGGCGACTACGAGCAGTACTTC. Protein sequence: CASSQGDYEQYF.

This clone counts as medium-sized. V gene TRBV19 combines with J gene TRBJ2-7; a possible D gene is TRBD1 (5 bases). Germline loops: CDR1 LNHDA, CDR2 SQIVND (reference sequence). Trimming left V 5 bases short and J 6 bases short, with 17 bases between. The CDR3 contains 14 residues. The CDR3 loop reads CASSLSPPGLEQYF. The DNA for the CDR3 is TGTGCCAGTAGTCTTTCCCCTCCAGGGCTCGAGCAGTACTTC.

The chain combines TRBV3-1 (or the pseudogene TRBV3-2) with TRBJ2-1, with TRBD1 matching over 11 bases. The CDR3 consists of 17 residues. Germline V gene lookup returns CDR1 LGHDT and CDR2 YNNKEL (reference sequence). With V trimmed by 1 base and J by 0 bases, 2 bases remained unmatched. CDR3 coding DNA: TGTGCCAGCAGCCAAGTGGGGACAGGGGGCTCCTACAATGAGCAGTTCTTC. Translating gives CASSQVGTGGSYNEQFF.